This TCR beta chain was captured by sequencing in a study of vaccination effects on CD4 cells after COVID-19. Comments on this clone: Its antigen is still unknown.

Here immunoSEQ multiplex PCR was the method, and the copy in TCRdb shows in-frame clones only, minus some. The table lists just under 60,000 clones, 75% to 85% of them singletons. The ViraFEST assay expanded antigen-specific CD4+ T cells with viral peptide pools before sequencing. Investigators separated out CD4+ T cells once around 9 days of culture had passed. The participants, recipients of two vaccine doses, got either BNT162b2 or mRNA-1273. CDR1 LGHDT and CDR2 YNNKEL come from the germline V gene (reference sequence). This CDR3 is 16 amino acids long. After removal of 4 bases from V and 4 bases from J, the junction contained 8 bases not matched to a gene.

The V and J genes are TRBV3-1 (or the pseudogene TRBV3-2) and TRBJ2-5, with TRBD2 matching 11 bases. Sequencing was performed on CD4+ T cells from PBMCs cultured with HCoV-OC43 spike peptides, taken after COVID-19 vaccination. Subset of the sample: HCoV-OC43 spike overlapping peptide pool stimulation. The sequence derives from a human donor who received a COVID-19 vaccine. The CDR3 protein is CASSPQLAGVGETQYF. Written as DNA, the CDR3 is TGTGCCAGCAGCCCCCAACTAGCGGGGGTTGGAGAGACCCAGTACTTC.